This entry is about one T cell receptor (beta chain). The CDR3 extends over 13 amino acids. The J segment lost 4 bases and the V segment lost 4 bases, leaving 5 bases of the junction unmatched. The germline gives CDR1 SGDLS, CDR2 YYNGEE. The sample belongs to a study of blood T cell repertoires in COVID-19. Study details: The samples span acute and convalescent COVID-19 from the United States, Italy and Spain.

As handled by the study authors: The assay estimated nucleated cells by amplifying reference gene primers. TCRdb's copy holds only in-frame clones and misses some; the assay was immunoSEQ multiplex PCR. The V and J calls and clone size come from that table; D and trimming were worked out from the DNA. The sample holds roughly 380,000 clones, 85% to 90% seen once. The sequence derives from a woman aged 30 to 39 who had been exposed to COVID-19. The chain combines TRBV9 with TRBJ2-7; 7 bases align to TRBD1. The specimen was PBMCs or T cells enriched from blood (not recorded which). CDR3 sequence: CASSTQTGYEQYF. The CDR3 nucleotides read TGTGCCAGCAGCACTCAGACAGGGTACGAGCAGTACTTC.